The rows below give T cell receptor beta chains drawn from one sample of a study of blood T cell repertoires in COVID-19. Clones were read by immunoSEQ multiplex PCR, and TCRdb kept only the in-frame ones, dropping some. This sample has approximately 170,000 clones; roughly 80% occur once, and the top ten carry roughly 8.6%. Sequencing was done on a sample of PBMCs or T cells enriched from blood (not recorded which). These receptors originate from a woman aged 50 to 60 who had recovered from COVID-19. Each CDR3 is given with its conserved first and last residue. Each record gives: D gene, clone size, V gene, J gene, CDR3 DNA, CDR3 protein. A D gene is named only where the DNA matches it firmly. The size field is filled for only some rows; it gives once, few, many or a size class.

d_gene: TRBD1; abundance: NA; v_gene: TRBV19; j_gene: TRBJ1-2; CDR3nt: TGTGCCAGTATGGACCGGGACAGCGCCTATGGCTACACCTTC; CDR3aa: CASMDRDSAYGYTF
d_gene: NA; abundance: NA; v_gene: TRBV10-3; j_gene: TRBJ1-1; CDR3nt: TGTGCCATCAGTGAAGGGGCTGGCCAAGTGAACACTGAAGCTTTCTTT; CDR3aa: CAISEGAGQVNTEAFF
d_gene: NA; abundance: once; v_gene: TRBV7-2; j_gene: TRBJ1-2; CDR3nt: TGTGCCAGCAGCTTCCCCATATCGACAGCTAACTATGGCTACACCTTC; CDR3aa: CASSFPISTANYGYTF
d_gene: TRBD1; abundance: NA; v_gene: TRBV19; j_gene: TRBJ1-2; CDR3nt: TGTGCCAGTAGTGGACGGGGACAGGGGGGGGTTAACTATGGCTACACCTTC; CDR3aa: CASSGRGQGGVNYGYTF
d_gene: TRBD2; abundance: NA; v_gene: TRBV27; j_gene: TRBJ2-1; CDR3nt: TGTGCCAGCAGTTTAGCCTCGGCGGGGGGGCCTAAGGAGCAGTTCTTC; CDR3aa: CASSLASAGGPKEQFF
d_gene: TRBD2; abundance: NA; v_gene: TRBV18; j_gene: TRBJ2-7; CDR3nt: TGTGCCAGCTCACAAGGGACTAGCGGGAGCTACGAGCAGTACTTC; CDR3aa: CASSQGTSGSYEQYF
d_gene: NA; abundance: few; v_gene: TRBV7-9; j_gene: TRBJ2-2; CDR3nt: TGTGCCTCCCAAGGGAGCACCGGGGAGCTGTTTTTT; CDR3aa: CASQGSTGELFF
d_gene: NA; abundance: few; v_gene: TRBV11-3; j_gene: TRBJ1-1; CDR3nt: TGTGCCAGCAGCTCAGGGTTTGGCACTGAAGCTTTCTTT; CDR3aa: CASSSGFGTEAFF
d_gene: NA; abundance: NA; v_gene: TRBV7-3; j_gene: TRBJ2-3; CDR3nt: TGTGCCAGCAGCTTAGACCCCGCGGCAGATACGCAGTATTTT; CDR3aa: CASSLDPAADTQYF
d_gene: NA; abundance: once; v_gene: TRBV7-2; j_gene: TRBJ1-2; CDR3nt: TGTGCCAGCAGCTTTGAGGACACTCAGTATGGCTACACCTTC; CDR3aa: CASSFEDTQYGYTF
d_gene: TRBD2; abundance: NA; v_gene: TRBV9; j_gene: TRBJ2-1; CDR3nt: TGTGCCAGCAGCGTAGAGGGACTAGCATGGGGTTCCAATGAGCAGTTCTTC; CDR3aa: CASSVEGLAWGSNEQFF
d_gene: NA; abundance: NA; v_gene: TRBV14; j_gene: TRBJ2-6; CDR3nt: TGTGCCAGCAGCCCTAACTCTGGGGCCAACGTCCTGACTTTC; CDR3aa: CASSPNSGANVLTF
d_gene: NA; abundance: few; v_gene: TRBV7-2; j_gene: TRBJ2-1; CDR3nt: TGTGCCAGCAGCTTTACTCCGGGTGAGCAGTTCTTC; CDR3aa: CASSFTPGEQFF
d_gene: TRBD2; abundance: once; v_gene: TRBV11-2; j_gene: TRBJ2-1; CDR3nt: TGTGCCAGTGCTAGCGGGAACAATGAGCAGTTCTTC; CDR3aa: CASASGNNEQFF
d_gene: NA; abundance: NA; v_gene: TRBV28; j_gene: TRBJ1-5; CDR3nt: TGTGCCAGCAGTCCCATAGACAGAAATCAGCCCCAGCATTTT; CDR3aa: CASSPIDRNQPQHF
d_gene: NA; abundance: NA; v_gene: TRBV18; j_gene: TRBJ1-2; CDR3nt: TGTGCCAGCTCACCACCGAATTTGGTTGGCGGGTTGGGGTATGGCTACACCTTC; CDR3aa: CASSPPNLVGGLGYGYTF
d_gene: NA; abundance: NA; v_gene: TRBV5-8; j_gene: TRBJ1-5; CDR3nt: TGTGCCAGCGGGGCAGGGGATGTTAGCAATCAGCCCCAGCATTTT; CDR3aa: CASGAGDVSNQPQHF
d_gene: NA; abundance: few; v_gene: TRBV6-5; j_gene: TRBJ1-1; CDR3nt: TGTGCCAGCAGAGAGTTAAGGACAGTTGAAGCTTTCTTT; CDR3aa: CASRELRTVEAFF
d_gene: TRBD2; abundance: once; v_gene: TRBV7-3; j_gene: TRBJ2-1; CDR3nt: TGTGCCAGCAGATCCCGAGCGGGAGATGCCTACAATGAGCAGTTCTTC; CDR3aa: CASRSRAGDAYNEQFF
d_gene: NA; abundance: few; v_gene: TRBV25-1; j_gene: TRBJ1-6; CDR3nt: TGTGCCAGCAGCCAACAGGGCTCCTATAATTCACCCCTCCACTTT; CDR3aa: CASSQQGSYNSPLHF
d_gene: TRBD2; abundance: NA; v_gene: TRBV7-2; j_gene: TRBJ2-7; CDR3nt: TGTGCCAGCAGCTTAGGGGCAAGGACTAGCGGGGGTTACGAGCAGTACTTC; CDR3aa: CASSLGARTSGGYEQYF
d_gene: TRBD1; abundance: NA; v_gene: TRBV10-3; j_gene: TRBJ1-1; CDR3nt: TGTGCCATAAGACAGGGGGCGATGGGAACTGAAGCTTTCTTT; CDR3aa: CAIRQGAMGTEAFF
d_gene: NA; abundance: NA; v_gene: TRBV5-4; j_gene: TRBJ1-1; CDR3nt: TGTGCCAGCAGCTCCCGGACAGATAGTATTACTGAAGCTTTCTTT; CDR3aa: CASSSRTDSITEAFF
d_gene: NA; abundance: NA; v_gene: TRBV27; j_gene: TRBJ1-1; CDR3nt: TGTGCCAGCAGTTTAGTGGGGACACGGGGGGAGGTCACTGAAGCTTTCTTT; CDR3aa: CASSLVGTRGEVTEAFF
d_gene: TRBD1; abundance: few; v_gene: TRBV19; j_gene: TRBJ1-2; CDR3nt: TGTGCCAGTAGCCGGGACAGGGCTATATTGGATTACACCTTC; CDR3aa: CASSRDRAILDYTF
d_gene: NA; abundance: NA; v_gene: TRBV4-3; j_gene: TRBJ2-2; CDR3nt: TGCGCCCGAACTCCGGGTCCCGGGGAGCTGTTTTTT; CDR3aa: CARTPGPGELFF
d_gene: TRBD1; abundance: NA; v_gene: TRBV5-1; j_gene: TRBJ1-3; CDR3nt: TGCGCCAGCAGCCCCGGACAGGCAGGAAACACCATATATTTT; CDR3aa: CASSPGQAGNTIYF
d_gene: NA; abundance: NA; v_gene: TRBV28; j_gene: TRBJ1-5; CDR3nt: TGTGCCAGCAGTTTAAATAGGGAGGCTAATCAGCCCCAGCATTTT; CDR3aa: CASSLNREANQPQHF
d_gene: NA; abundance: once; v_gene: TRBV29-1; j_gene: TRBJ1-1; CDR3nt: TGCAGCGTTGAACCAGAAGCTTTCTTT; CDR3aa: CSVEPEAFF
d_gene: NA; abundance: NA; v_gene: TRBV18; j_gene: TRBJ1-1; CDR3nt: TGTGCCAGCTCACCAGCCCGGGGAGGAAACACTGAAGCTTTCTTT; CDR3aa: CASSPARGGNTEAFF
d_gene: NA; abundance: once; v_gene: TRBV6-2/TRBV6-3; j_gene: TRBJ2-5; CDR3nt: TGTGCCAGCAGTTTGACCGGGACTTCAGAGACCCAGTACTTC; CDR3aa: CASSLTGTSETQYF
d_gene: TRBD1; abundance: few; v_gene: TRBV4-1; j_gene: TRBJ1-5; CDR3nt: TGCGCCAGCAGCCCGGGACAGCAAAATCAGCCCCAGCATTTT; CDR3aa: CASSPGQQNQPQHF
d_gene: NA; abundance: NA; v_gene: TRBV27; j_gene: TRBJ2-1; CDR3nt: TGTGCCAGCAGTTTAGGGGCTAGACCAGACAATGAGCAGTTCTTC; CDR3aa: CASSLGARPDNEQFF
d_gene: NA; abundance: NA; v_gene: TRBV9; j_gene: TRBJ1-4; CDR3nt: TGTGCCAGCAGCGAGGGGGAAGACTCGGGTCCCAATGAAAAACTGTTTTTT; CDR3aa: CASSEGEDSGPNEKLFF
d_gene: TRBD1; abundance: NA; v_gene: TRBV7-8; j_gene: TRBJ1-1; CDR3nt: TGTGCCAGCAGCTTAGGTGACAGGGTCACTGAAGCTTTCTTT; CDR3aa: CASSLGDRVTEAFF
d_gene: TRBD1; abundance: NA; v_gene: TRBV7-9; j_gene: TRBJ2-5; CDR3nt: TGTGCCAGCAGCCCCTGGACAGGGGCCTCAGTGGAGACCCAGTACTTC; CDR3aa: CASSPWTGASVETQYF
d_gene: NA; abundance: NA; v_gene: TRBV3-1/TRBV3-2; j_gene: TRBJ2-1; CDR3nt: TGTGCCAGCAGCCAAGAGGGCAGGGCTAACAATGAGCAGTTCTTC; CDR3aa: CASSQEGRANNEQFF
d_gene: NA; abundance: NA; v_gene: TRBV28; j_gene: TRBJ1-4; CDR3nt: TGTGCCAGCAGGGTGGAGTATGAAAAACTGTTTTTT; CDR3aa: CASRVEYEKLFF
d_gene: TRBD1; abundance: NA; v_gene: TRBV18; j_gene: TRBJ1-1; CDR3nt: TGTGCCAGCTCAAGACAGGGGGCGATGGTGTTGGACACTGAAGCTTTCTTT; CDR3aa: CASSRQGAMVLDTEAFF
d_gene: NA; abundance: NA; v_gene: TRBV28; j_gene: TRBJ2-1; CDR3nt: TGTGCCAGCAGTTATTTGGAGGGTAGCCATGAGCAGTTCTTC; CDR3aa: CASSYLEGSHEQFF
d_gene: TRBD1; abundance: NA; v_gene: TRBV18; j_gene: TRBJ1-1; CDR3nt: TGTGCCAGCTCACCGGGACAGGGATTGAACACTGAAGCTTTCTTT; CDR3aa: CASSPGQGLNTEAFF
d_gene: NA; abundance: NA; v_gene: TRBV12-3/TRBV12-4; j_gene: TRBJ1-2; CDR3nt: TGTGCCAGCAGCCAGCGACAGGATGGCTACACCTTC; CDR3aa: CASSQRQDGYTF
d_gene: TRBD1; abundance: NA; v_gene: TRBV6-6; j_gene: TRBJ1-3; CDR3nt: TGTGCCAGCAGTTACCGAAGGGGGCAAGGAAACACCATATATTTT; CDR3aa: CASSYRRGQGNTIYF